These 5 T cell receptor beta chains were all obtained from the same sample, sequenced in a study of control samples from healthy donors and cancer patients. The assay was immunoSEQ multiplex PCR, and TCRdb's table has in-frame clones only and misses some. The top ten hold 2% to 2.5% of the sample, which has roughly 170,000 clones, about 91% seen once. Sequenced input: blood. These receptors were obtained from a woman aged 35 to 49 in good health.

The J gene is TRBJ1-6, the V gene TRBV7-9; no firm D call. The CDR3 loop spans 16 amino acids. Germline V gene sequence: CDR1 SEHNR, CDR2 FQNEAQ (reference sequence). The ends were cut back, 3 bases at V and 1 base at J, with 10 bases in the middle. The CDR3 sequence: CASSFEEWSYNSPLHF. In nucleotides, the CDR3 is TGTGCCAGCAGCTTCGAGGAGTGGTCCTATAATTCACCCCTCCACTTT. Complete variable domain (other parts from reference TRBV7-9 and TRBJ1-6): DTGVSQNPRHKITKRGQNVTFRCDPISEHNRLYWYRQTLGQGPEFLTYFQNEAQLEKSRLLSDRFSAERPKGSFSTLEIQRTEQGDSAMYLCASSFEEWSYNSPLHFGNGTRLTVT.

V usage is TRBV19 and J usage is TRBJ2-7; 8 bases map to TRBD2. The junction had 0 bases not matched to a gene; V was cut back by 3 bases and J by 5 bases. Germline V gene sequence: CDR1 LNHDA, CDR2 SQIVND (reference sequence). This CDR3 comprises 12 residues. Here the CDR3 reads CASSMRGDEQYF. Written as DNA, the CDR3 is TGTGCCAGTAGTATGCGGGGGGACGAGCAGTACTTC.

The chain combines TRBV3-1 (or the pseudogene TRBV3-2) with TRBJ2-2, with TRBD1 identical over 9 bases. The CDR3 is 15 amino acids. Germline CDR1 is LGHDT and CDR2 is YNNKEL (reference sequence). V lost 11 bases and J lost 4; bases outside the gene matches: 11. The CDR3 protein is CASRSGTGITGELFF. The DNA of the CDR3 is TGTGCCTCCCGGTCGGGGACAGGGATCACCGGGGAGCTGTTTTTT.

V is TRBV5-8 and J is TRBJ1-1; D is unclear. Trimming took off 1 base at V and 2 bases at J, with 9 bases between the two ends. Germline V gives CDR1 SGHTS, CDR2 YDEGEE. The CDR3 has 14 residues. The CDR3 reads CASSLTFGNTEAFF. The CDR3 bases are TGTGCCAGCAGCTTGACCTTTGGAAACACTGAAGCTTTCTTT.

The genes are TRBV6-5 and TRBJ1-1; maybe TRBD1 (5 bases). The germline V gene encodes CDR1 MNHEY and CDR2 SVGAGI. The CDR3 covers 13 residues. The germline V and J ends were trimmed by 2 bases and 7 bases, with 11 bases remaining between them. The CDR3, as DNA: TGTGCCAGCAGTTACGGGGGATCTGGTGAAGCTTTCTTT. Amino acid sequence: CASSYGGSGEAFF.